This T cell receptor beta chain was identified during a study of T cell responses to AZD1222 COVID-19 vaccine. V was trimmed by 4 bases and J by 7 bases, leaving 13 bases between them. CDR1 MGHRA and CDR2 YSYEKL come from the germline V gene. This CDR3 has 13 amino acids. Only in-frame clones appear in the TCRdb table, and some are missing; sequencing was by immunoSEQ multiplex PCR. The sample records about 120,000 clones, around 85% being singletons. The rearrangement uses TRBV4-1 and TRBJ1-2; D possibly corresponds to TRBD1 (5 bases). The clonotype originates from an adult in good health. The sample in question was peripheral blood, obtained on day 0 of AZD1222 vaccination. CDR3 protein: CASSLSGEIGYTF. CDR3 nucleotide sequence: TGCGCCAGCAGCCTATCGGGGGAGATTGGCTACACCTTC.